What follows are 28 T cell receptor beta chains derived from one specimen sequenced in a study of blood T cell repertoires in COVID-19. The table came from immunoSEQ multiplex PCR; TCRdb's copy has only in-frame clones and leaves some out. The table lists more than 150,000 clones, approximately 80% of them singletons. Sequencing input: peripheral blood. The receptors stem from a man aged 70-80 years who had recovered from COVID-19.

The CDR3 loop reads CASSLAGQAETQYF. DNA of the CDR3: TGCGCCAGCAGCTTGGCCGGTCAAGCAGAGACCCAGTACTTC. This sequence joins TRBV5-1 and TRBJ2-5; unclear D gene. V was clipped by 0 bases and J by 4 bases, with 10 bases between them. The germline V gene encodes CDR1 SGHRS and CDR2 YFSETQ. The CDR3 has 14 residues. Together with reference TRBV5-1 and TRBJ2-5, the CDR3 gives the full variable domain: KAGVTQTPRYLIKTRGQQVTLSCSPISGHRSVSWYQQTPGQGLQFLFEYFSETQRNKGNFPGRFSGRQFSNSRSEMNVSTLELGDSALYLCASSLAGQAETQYFGPGTRLLVL.

For the CDR3, the DNA is TGTGCCAGCTCACCACAGGGACTAGCGGGAGCCGGGGAGCTGTTTTTT. It is translated as CASSPQGLAGAGELFF. V usage is TRBV18 and J usage is TRBJ2-2; 14 nucleotides align to TRBD2. CDR1 and CDR2 from the germline V gene are KGHSH and LQKENI. This CDR3 region has 16 residues. J gave up 6 bases and V 1 base, and 1 base lay outside the gene matches.

Ten or more counts support this clone. The V call is TRBV9, the J call TRBJ2-1; a weak D match, TRBD2 (6 bases). From germline, CDR1 is SGDLS and CDR2 YYNGEE. Trimming stripped 3 bases from V and 9 bases from J, with 22 bases between. The CDR3 runs 16 residues. DNA of the CDR3: TGTGCCAGCAGCGACGGAATCTCGATCGGAGGGAGTGAGCAGTTCTTC. Translating gives CASSDGISIGGSEQFF.

This chain connects TRBV29-1 to TRBJ1-2; tentatively, D is TRBD1 (6 bases). The CDR3 is 12 residues long. Trimming removed 7 bases at V and 4 bases at J, with 13 bases between. Germline CDR1 SQVTM, CDR2 ANQGSEA. The CDR3 bases are TGCAGCGGGGGTGGGGGCGGCTATGGCTACACCTTC. Its protein is CSGGGGGYGYTF.

The rearrangement uses TRBV20-1 and TRBJ2-1, with 9 positions matching TRBD2. The junction had 3 bases not matched to a gene; V was cut back by 6 bases and J by 9 bases. CDR1 and CDR2 (germline): DFQATT, SNEGSKA (reference sequence). The CDR3 is 11 amino acids. The CDR3 region has the DNA TGCAGTGCCGATAGCGGGAGTGAGCAGTTCTTC. Amino acid sequence: CSADSGSEQFF.

This sequence joins TRBV3-1 (or the pseudogene TRBV3-2) and TRBJ1-2; D remains unclear. Germline values: CDR1 LGHDT, CDR2 YNNKEL (reference sequence). The CDR3 consists of 12 residues. V lost 6 bases and J lost 8, with 13 bases in between. The CDR3 loop is CASRPESGGYTF. The CDR3 DNA reads TGTGCCAGCAGGCCGGAGTCTGGCGGCTACACCTTC.

This clone appeared a single time. The chain employs TRBV15 and TRBJ2-5; 10 bases align to TRBD1. The CDR3 totals 16 residues. Losses at the gene ends were 3 bases for V and 5 bases for J; bases not matched to a gene: 9. CDR1 and CDR2 (germline): LNHNV, YYDKDF (reference sequence). The CDR3 region has the DNA TGTGCCACCAGCAGCCCTCGGGGACAGGGGCGGGAGACCCAGTACTTC. Its protein is CATSSPRGQGRETQYF.

The chain combines TRBV14 with TRBJ1-2; TRBD1 matches 7 bases. The V gene's germline CDR1 is SGHDN and CDR2 FVKESK. The CDR3 is 15 amino acids. V shed 4 bases and J 4 bases; nucleotides not matched to a gene: 9. In DNA form, the CDR3 reads TGTGCCAGCAGCCCCCTAGGGGGCGTCGGCTATGGCTACACCTTC. Its translation is CASSPLGGVGYGYTF.

This clone showed up just once. The chain combines TRBV18 with TRBJ1-1; 8 nucleotides line up with TRBD1. After removal of 4 bases from V and 1 base from J, the junction contained 2 bases not matched to a gene. The CDR3 totals 14 residues. The germline V gene encodes CDR1 KGHSH and CDR2 LQKENI. CDR3 sequence reads: CASSLGQGNTEAFF. CDR3 coding DNA: TGTGCCAGCTCACTTGGACAGGGGAACACTGAAGCTTTCTTT.

This chain uses TRBV28 with TRBJ2-1, with a possible D match to TRBD1 (6 bases). Looked up from germline, CDR1 is MDHEN and CDR2 is SYDVKM. V was trimmed by 7 bases and J by 7 bases, leaving 14 bases between them. This CDR3 spans 13 amino acids. CDR3 sequence (DNA): TGTGCCAGCAAAAGATCCGGGACAAATGAGCAGTTCTTC. It translates to CASKRSGTNEQFF.

The rearrangement uses TRBV6-5 and TRBJ1-4, with D maybe TRBD1 (5 bases). The germline V gene has CDR1 MNHEY and CDR2 SVGAGI. Trimming cost V 2 bases and J 0 bases, with 10 bases left between them. The CDR3 covers 16 residues. The CDR3 nucleotides read TGTGCCAGCAGTTACATTAGGGGCGCAACTAATGAAAAACTGTTTTTT. This codes for CASSYIRGATNEKLFF.

The chain joins TRBV7-2 to TRBJ2-4; TRBD1 is a possible D gene (6 bases). The CDR3 has 15 residues. Germline V gene sequence: CDR1 SGHTA, CDR2 FQGNSA. The ends were cut back, 3 bases at V and 6 bases at J, with 15 bases in the middle. Written as DNA, the CDR3 is TGTGCCAGCAGCTTCACGGGACAAATGGGAAACATTCAGTACTTC. It translates to CASSFTGQMGNIQYF.

This clone was observed a single time. The J gene is TRBJ2-5, the V gene TRBV7-6, with no clear D. From germline, CDR1 is SGHVS and CDR2 FNYEAQ. Trimming pared 4 bases from V and 5 bases from J, leaving 11 bases between. The length of the CDR3 is 13 residues. The CDR3 region has the DNA TGTGCCAGCAGCTCGGTACGATCGGAGACCCAGTACTTC. Protein product: CASSSVRSETQYF.

The chain has TRBV18 and TRBJ2-5; unclear D gene. CDR1 and CDR2 from the germline V gene are KGHSH and LQKENI. V was cut by 6 bases and J by 2 bases, with 10 bases left in between. The CDR3 length is 13 residues. CDR3 sequence (DNA): TGTGCCAGCTCCGACTTCTCACAAGAGACCCAGTACTTC. Protein sequence: CASSDFSQETQYF.

The V and J genes are TRBV2 and TRBJ1-4; TRBD1 matches at 10 bases. CDR3 size: 15 residues. CDR1 and CDR2 from the germline V gene are SNHLY and FYNNEI. Trimming took 4 bases from V and 7 from J; bases not matched to a gene: 6. Here the CDR3 DNA reads TGTGCCAGCAGTGGGACCGGGACAGGGGTTGAAAAACTGTTTTTT. This sequence encodes CASSGTGTGVEKLFF.

The chain uses TRBV19 and TRBJ2-7, with a weak D call TRBD1 (6 bases). The CDR3 is made up of 14 amino acids. Germline CDR1 and CDR2: LNHDA and SQIVND (reference sequence). The V gene lost 5 bases and the J gene lost 2 bases, with 13 bases spanning the gap. CDR3: CASSPHRETYEQYF. CDR3 nucleotide sequence: TGTGCCAGTAGTCCTCACAGGGAAACCTACGAGCAGTACTTC.

The chain couples TRBV5-4 to TRBJ2-7, with 9 bases identical to TRBD1. There are 14 residues in the CDR3. Trimming at V came to 3 bases and at J to 6 bases, leaving 7 bases not matched to a gene. Germline V CDR1 and CDR2: SGHNT, YYREEE (reference sequence). CDR3 sequence reads: CASSWAGQGPEQYF. The CDR3 nucleotides are TGTGCCAGCAGCTGGGCTGGACAGGGGCCCGAGCAGTACTTC. The full variable domain, with the rest looked up from reference TRBV5-4 and TRBJ2-7, is ETGVTQSPTHLIKTRGQQVTLRCSSQSGHNTVSWYQQALGQGPQFIFQYYREEENGRGNFPPRFSGLQFPNYSSELNVNALELDDSALYLCASSWAGQGPEQYFGPGTRLTVT.

The chain links TRBV6-5 to TRBJ2-7, with 7 bases matching TRBD1. CDR3 length equals 14 residues. The germline gives CDR1 MNHEY, CDR2 SVGAGI. With V trimmed by 6 bases and J by 2 bases, 7 bases remained unmatched. The CDR3 region has the DNA TGTGCCAGCAGCTCGACAGGGTACGCCTACGAGCAGTACTTC. Translated, it gives CASSSTGYAYEQYF.

Comment on this clone: In the same sample, other DNA sequences code for this CDR3. This chain uses TRBV3-1 (or the pseudogene TRBV3-2) with TRBJ1-2; TRBD1 aligns across 7 bases. The CDR3 totals 13 residues. With V trimmed by 0 bases and J by 6 bases, 1 base remained unmatched. CDR1 is LGHDT, CDR2 YNNKEL, per germline (reference sequence). CDR3 DNA sequence: TGTGCCAGCAGCCAAGAGACAGGGAATGGCTACACCTTC. Encoded protein: CASSQETGNGYTF.

The chain links TRBV6-5 to TRBJ2-2; TRBD1 aligns across 9 bases. There are 15 residues in the CDR3. With V trimmed by 8 bases and J by 1 base, 5 bases remained unmatched. CDR1 and CDR2 (germline): MNHEY, SVGAGI. The CDR3 DNA follows: TGTGCCAGCGATACGGGACAGGGGAACACCGGGGAGCTGTTTTTT. It yields the protein CASDTGQGNTGELFF.

The chain carries TRBV3-1 (or the pseudogene TRBV3-2) and TRBJ1-5, with 10 bases identical to TRBD1. Looked up from germline, CDR1 is LGHDT and CDR2 is YNNKEL (reference sequence). The CDR3 covers 19 residues. V lost 4 bases to trimming and J lost 1 base; unmatched junction nucleotides: 13. The CDR3 region is CASSPARDRGRLSNQPQHF. The DNA of the CDR3 is TGTGCCAGCAGCCCTGCCCGGGACAGGGGCCGTCTAAGCAATCAGCCCCAGCATTTT.

The genes are TRBV28 and TRBJ2-7; 7 bases agree with TRBD2. Germline V CDR1 and CDR2: MDHEN, SYDVKM. The CDR3 contains 18 residues. Trimming at V came to 4 bases and at J to 2 bases, leaving 17 bases not matched to a gene. This CDR3 is CASSSTSPFRGGTYEQYF. CDR3 DNA: TGTGCCAGCAGTTCCACCAGTCCTTTTCGGGGAGGGACCTACGAGCAGTACTTC.

The rearrangement joins TRBV2 to TRBJ1-5; D remains unclear. Between the trimmed V and J ends, which lost 2 bases and 5 bases, there was a span of 7 bases. Germline lookup yields CDR1 SNHLY and CDR2 FYNNEI. This CDR3 has 13 amino acids. The CDR3, as DNA: TGTGCCAGCAGTGAACAGCAGGATCAGCCCCAGCATTTT. Translation gives CASSEQQDQPQHF.

J is TRBJ1-1 and V is TRBV19; 7 nucleotides align to TRBD1. The CDR3 is made up of 13 amino acids. The germline V gene has CDR1 LNHDA and CDR2 SQIVND (reference sequence). With 8 bases clipped from V and 4 bases from J, the junction kept 7 bases outside the gene matches. CDR3 residues: CASSPGGGTEAFF. DNA of the CDR3: TGTGCCAGTTCCCCAGGGGGAGGCACTGAAGCTTTCTTT. The full variable domain, its missing parts supplied by reference TRBV19 and TRBJ1-1, is DGGITQSPKYLFRKEGQNVTLSCEQNLNHDAMYWYRQDPGQGLRLIYYSQIVNDFQKGDIAEGYSVSREKKESFPLTVTSAQKNPTAFYLCASSPGGGTEAFFGQGTRLTVV.

This chain joins TRBV6-1 and TRBJ1-2; TRBD1 agrees at 7 bases. The CDR3 runs 16 residues. Germline V lookup: CDR1 MNHNS, CDR2 SASEGT. J lost 7 bases, V lost 3 bases, and 14 bases had no gene match. CDR3 protein: CASSEKHRGPGGGYTF. CDR3 DNA sequence: TGTGCCAGCAGTGAGAAGCACAGGGGTCCCGGGGGTGGCTACACCTTC.

V and J are TRBV28 and TRBJ2-1, with 9 bases that match TRBD1. The CDR3 spans 14 residues. The ends lost 5 bases at V and 5 bases at J; junction bases unmatched: 4. CDR1 is MDHEN, CDR2 SYDVKM, per germline. The CDR3 protein is CASSPRQGDNEQFF. For the CDR3, the DNA is TGTGCCAGCAGTCCTCGACAGGGGGACAATGAGCAGTTCTTC.

The chain joins TRBV7-5 to TRBJ1-2; TRBD1 is the table's D call and was not checked against the DNA. TRBV7-5 is a recognized pseudogene. The CDR3 runs 15 residues. CDR3 nucleotide sequence: TGTGCCAGAAGCCCGAACTTGACAGGGGCTGATGGCTACACCTTC. Its translation is CARSPNLTGADGYTF.

The J gene is TRBJ2-7, the V gene TRBV15; D is ambiguous. CDR3 length equals 15 residues. V was shortened by 0 bases and J by 2 bases, with 11 bases between the two germline ends. The germline CDR1 and CDR2 sequences are LNHNV and YYDKDF (reference sequence). CDR3 sequence: CATSRDIRSTYEQYF. The CDR3 region has the DNA TGTGCCACCAGCAGAGATATTAGATCAACCTACGAGCAGTACTTC.